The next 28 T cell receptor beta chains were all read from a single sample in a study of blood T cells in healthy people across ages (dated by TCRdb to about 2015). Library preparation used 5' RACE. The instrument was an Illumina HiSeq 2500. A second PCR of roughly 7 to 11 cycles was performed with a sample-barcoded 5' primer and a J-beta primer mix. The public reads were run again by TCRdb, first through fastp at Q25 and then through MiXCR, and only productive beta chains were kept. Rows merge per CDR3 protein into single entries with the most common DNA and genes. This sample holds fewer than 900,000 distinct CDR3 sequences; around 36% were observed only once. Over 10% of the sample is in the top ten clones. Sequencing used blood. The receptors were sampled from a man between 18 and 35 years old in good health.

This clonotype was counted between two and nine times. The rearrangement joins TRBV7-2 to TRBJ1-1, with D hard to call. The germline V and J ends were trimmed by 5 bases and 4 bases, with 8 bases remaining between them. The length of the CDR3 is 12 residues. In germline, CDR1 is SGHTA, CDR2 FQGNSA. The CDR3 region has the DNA TGTGCCAGCAGCCGATCCGGCACTGAAGCTTTCTTT. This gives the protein CASSRSGTEAFF.

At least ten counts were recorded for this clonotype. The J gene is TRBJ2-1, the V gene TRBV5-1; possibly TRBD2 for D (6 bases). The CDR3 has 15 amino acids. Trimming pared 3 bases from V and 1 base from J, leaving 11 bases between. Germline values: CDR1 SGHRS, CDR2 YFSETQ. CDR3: CASSSFRGSYNEQFF. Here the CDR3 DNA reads TGCGCCAGCAGCTCCTTCCGGGGGTCCTACAATGAGCAGTTCTTC.

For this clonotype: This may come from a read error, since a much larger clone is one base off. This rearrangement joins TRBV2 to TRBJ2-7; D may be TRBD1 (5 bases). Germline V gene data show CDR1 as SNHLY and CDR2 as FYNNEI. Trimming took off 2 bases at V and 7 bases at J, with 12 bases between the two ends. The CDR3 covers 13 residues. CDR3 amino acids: CASSETSDNEQYF. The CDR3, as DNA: TGTGCCAGCAGTGAAACTTCGGACAATGAGCAGTACTTC. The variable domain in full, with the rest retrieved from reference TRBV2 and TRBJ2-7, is EPEVTQTPSHQVTQMGQEVILRCVPISNHLYFYWYRQILGQKVEFLVSFYNNEISEKSEIFDDQFSVERPDGSNFTLKIRSTKLEDSAMYFCASSETSDNEQYFGPGTRLTVT.

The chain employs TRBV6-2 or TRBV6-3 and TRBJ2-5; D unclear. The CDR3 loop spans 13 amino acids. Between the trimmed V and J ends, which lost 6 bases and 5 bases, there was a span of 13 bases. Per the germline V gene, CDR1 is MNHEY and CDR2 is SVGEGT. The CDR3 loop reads CASSPVRLETQYF. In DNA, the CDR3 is TGTGCCAGCAGCCCCGTGAGACTTGAGACCCAGTACTTC.

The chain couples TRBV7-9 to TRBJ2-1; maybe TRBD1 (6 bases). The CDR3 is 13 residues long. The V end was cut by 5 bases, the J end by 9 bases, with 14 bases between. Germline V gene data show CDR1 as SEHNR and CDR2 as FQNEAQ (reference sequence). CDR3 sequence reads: CASSVQGRAEQFF. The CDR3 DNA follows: TGTGCCAGCAGCGTACAGGGCAGGGCTGAGCAGTTCTTC.

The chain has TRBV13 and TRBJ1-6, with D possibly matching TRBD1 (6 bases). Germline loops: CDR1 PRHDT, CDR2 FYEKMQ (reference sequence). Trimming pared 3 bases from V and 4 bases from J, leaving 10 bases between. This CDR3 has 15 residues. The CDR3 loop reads CASSLKGDYNSPLHF. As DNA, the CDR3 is TGTGCCAGCAGCTTGAAGGGGGATTATAATTCACCCCTCCACTTT. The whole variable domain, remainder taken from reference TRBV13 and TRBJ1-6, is AAGVIQSPRHLIKEKRETATLKCYPIPRHDTVYWYQQGPGQDPQFLISFYEKMQSDKGSIPDRFSAQQFSDYHSELNMSSLELGDSALYFCASSLKGDYNSPLHFGNGTRLTVT.

The CDR3 bases are TGCAGCGTCCGGACAGGATCAGATACGCAGTATTTT. Protein sequence: CSVRTGSDTQYF. The genes are TRBV29-1 and TRBJ2-3; 7 bases match TRBD1. Germline V gene data show CDR1 as SQVTM and CDR2 as ANQGSEA. The CDR3 runs 12 residues. J lost 4 bases, V lost 6 bases, and 4 bases had no gene match.

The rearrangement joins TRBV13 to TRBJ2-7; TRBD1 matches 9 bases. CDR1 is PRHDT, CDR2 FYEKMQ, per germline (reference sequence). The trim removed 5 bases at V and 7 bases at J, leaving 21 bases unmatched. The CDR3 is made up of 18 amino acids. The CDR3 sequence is CASSQGGDRADLVNEQYF. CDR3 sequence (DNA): TGTGCCAGCAGCCAAGGGGGGGACAGGGCGGATCTTGTCAATGAGCAGTACTTC.

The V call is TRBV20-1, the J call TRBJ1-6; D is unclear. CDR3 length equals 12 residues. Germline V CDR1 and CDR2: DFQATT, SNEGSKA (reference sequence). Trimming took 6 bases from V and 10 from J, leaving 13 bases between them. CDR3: CSAVEGKSPLHF. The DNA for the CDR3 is TGCAGTGCGGTGGAGGGAAAATCACCCCTCCACTTT.

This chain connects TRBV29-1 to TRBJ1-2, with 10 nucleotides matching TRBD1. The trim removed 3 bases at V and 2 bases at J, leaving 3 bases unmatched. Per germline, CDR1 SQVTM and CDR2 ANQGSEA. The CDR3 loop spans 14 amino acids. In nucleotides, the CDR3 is TGCAGCGTTGAGGGGGACAGGGGAAACTATGGCTACACCTTC. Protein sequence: CSVEGDRGNYGYTF.

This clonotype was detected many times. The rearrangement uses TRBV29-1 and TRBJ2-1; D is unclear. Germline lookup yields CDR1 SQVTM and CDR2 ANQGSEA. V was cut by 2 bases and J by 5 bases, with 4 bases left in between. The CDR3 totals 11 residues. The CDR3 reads CSVEWNNEQFF. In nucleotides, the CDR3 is TGCAGCGTTGAATGGAACAATGAGCAGTTCTTC.

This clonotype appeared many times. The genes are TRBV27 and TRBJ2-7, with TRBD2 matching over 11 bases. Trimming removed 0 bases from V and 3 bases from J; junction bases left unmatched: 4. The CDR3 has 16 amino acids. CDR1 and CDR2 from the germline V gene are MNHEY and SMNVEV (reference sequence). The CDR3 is CASSLSLAGGFYEQYF. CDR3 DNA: TGTGCCAGCAGTTTATCCCTAGCGGGGGGCTTCTACGAGCAGTACTTC.

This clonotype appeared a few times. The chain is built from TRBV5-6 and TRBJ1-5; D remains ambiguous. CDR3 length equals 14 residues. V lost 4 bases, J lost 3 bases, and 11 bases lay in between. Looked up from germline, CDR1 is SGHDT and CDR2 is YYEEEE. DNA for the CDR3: TGTGCCAGCAGCCGGCGGGAACCCAATCAGCCCCAGCATTTT. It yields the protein CASSRREPNQPQHF.

The CDR3 loop reads CSVVWGGGVHGYTF. The DNA of the CDR3 is TGCAGCGTTGTTTGGGGGGGGGGAGTCCATGGCTACACCTTC. The chain employs TRBV29-1 and TRBJ1-2, with D perhaps matching TRBD1 (5 bases). The V end lost 4 bases, the J end lost 6 bases, and 18 bases lay between the germline ends. The germline V gene encodes CDR1 SQVTM and CDR2 ANQGSEA. This CDR3 has 14 amino acids.

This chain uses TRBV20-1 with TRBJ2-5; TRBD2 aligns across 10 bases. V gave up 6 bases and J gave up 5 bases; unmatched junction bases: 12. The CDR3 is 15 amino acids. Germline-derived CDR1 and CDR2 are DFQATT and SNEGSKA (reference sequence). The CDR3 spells CSATLVTSGRETQYF. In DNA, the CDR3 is TGCAGTGCAACCCTGGTGACTAGCGGGCGGGAGACCCAGTACTTC.

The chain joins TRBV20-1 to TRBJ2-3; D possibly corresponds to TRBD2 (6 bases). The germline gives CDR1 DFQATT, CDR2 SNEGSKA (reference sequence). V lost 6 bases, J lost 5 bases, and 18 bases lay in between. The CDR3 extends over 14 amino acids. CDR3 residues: CSAGPGVGEDTQYF. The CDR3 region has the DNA TGCAGTGCAGGACCGGGGGTGGGAGAAGATACGCAGTATTTT.

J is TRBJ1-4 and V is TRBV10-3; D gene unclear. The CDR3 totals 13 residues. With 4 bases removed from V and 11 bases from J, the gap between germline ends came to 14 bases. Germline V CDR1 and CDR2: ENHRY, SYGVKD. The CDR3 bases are TGTGCCATCAGTGGTGTCGGAGCGGACAAACTGTTTTTT. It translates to CAISGVGADKLFF.

CDR3 protein: CSALYRDRGWVTQYF. For the CDR3, the DNA is TGCAGTGCTCTCTACCGGGACAGGGGTTGGGTGACCCAGTACTTC. The chain combines TRBV20-1 with TRBJ2-5, with 10 bases lining up with TRBD1. Trimming at V came to 5 bases and at J to 7 bases, leaving 13 bases not matched to a gene. Germline CDR1 DFQATT, CDR2 SNEGSKA (reference sequence). The CDR3 consists of 15 residues.

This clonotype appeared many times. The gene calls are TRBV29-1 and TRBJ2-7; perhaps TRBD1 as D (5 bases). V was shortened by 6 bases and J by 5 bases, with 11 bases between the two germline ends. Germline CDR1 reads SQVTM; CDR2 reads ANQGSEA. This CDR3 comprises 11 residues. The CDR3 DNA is TGCAGCGTCGTCAAGGGGAACGAGCAGTACTTC. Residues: CSVVKGNEQYF.

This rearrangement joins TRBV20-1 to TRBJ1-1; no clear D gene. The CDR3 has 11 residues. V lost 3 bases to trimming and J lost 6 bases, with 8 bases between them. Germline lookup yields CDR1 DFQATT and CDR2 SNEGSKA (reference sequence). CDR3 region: CSARSRAEAFF. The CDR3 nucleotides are TGCAGTGCTAGGTCCCGGGCTGAAGCTTTCTTT.

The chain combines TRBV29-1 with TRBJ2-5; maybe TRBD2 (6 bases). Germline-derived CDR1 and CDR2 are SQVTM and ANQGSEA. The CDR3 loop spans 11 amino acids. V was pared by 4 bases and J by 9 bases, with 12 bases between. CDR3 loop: CSVVTGVSQYF. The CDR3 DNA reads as TGCAGCGTTGTAACGGGGGTGTCCCAGTACTTC.

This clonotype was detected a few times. CDR3 DNA: TGTGCCAGCAGTTGGGGACAGGGGAAGAACACCGGGGAGCTGTTTTTT. This encodes CASSWGQGKNTGELFF. The V gene is TRBV27, the J gene TRBJ2-2; 10 positions match TRBD1. Losses at the gene ends were 4 bases for V and 1 base for J; bases not matched to a gene: 3. CDR3 length: 16 residues. Germline CDR1 MNHEY, CDR2 SMNVEV (reference sequence).

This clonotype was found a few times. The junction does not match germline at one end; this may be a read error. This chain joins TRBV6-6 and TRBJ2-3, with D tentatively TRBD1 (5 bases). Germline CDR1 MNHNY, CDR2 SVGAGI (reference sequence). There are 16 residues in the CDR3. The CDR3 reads CVSSPRSKGFTDTQYF. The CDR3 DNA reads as TGTGTCAGCAGTCCTCGGAGCAAGGGGTTCACAGATACGCAGTATTTT.

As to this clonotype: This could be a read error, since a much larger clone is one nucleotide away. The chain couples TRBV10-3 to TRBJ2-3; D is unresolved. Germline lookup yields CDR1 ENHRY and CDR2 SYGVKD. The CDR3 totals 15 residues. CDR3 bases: TGTGCCATCAGGGAGTCGACCGGTTACACAGATACGCAGTATTTT. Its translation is CAIRESTGYTDTQYF.

CDR3 coding DNA: TGTGCCAGCAGCTCCGAAGAGCCTAACCGTGAGCAGTTCTTC. This gives the protein CASSSEEPNREQFF. The V and J genes are TRBV9 and TRBJ2-1; D is uncertain. Germline V gene lookup returns CDR1 SGDLS and CDR2 YYNGEE. The V end lost 4 bases, the J end lost 9 bases, and 17 bases lay between the germline ends. The CDR3 is 14 amino acids. Combining the CDR3 with reference TRBV9 and TRBJ2-1 gives the whole variable domain DSGVTQTPKHLITATGQRVTLRCSPRSGDLSVYWYQQSLDQGLQFLIQYYNGEERAKGNILERFSAQQFPDLHSELNLSSLELGDSALYFCASSSEEPNREQFFGPGTRLTVL.

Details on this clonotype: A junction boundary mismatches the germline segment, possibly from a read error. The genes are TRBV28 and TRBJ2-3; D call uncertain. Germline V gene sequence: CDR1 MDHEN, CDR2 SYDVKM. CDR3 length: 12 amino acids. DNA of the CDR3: TGTGCCAGCACGAATCGGGTAGATATGCAGTATTTT. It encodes CASTNRVDMQYF.

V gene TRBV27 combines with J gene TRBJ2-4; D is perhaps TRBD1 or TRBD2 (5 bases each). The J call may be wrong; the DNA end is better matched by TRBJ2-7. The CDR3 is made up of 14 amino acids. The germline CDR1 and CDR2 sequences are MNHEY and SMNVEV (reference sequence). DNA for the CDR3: TGTGCCAGCAGTTTATCAGGGACCATCTACGAGCAGTACTTC. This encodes CASSLSGTIYEQYF.

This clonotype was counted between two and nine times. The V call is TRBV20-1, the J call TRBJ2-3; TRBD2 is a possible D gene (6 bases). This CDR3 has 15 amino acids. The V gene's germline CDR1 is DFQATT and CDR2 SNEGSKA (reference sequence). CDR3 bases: TGCAGCCTCGCGGGGCAGGGCTCCCGTACAGATACGCAGTATTTT. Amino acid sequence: CSLAGQGSRTDTQYF.